The 18 T cell receptor beta chains in this list originate from one sample, sequenced in a study of blood T cell repertoires in COVID-19. The assay was immunoSEQ multiplex PCR, and TCRdb's table has in-frame clones only and misses some. The data contain a few hundred thousand clones, about nine tenths of them singletons. The specimen was PBMCs or T cells enriched from blood (not recorded which). The receptor source for this set is a man aged 18 to 30 with acute COVID-19.

J is TRBJ2-1 and V is TRBV11-3, with TRBD2 matching 13 bases. From germline, CDR1 is SGHNT and CDR2 YENEEA. With V trimmed by 2 bases and J by 6 bases, 13 bases remained unmatched. The CDR3 is made up of 19 amino acids. CDR3 sequence reads: CASSLSFRLAGGLSNEQFF. CDR3 sequence (DNA): TGTGCCAGCAGCTTATCGTTTAGACTAGCGGGAGGTCTGAGCAATGAGCAGTTCTTC.

V and J are TRBV3-1 (or the pseudogene TRBV3-2) and TRBJ2-1; no clear D gene. The CDR3 consists of 12 residues. V was shortened by 4 bases and J by 5 bases, with 6 bases between the two germline ends. Germline loops: CDR1 LGHDT, CDR2 YNNKEL (reference sequence). For the CDR3, the DNA is TGTGCCAGCAGCCTCTATGACAATGAGCAGTTCTTC. It encodes CASSLYDNEQFF.

This sequence joins TRBV7-2 and TRBJ2-7, with TRBD2 matching 9 bases. CDR3 length equals 19 residues. CDR1 SGHTA and CDR2 FQGNSA come from the germline V gene. Germline trimming cut 5 bases from V and 5 bases from J; bases unmatched to any gene: 22. Here the CDR3 reads CASSHIYGVSSGRVHEQYF. DNA of the CDR3: TGTGCCAGCAGCCATATATATGGGGTGAGTAGCGGGAGAGTTCACGAGCAGTACTTC. The full variable domain, with the rest looked up from reference TRBV7-2 and TRBJ2-7, is GAGVSQSPSNKVTEKGKDVELRCDPISGHTALYWYRQSLGQGLEFLIYFQGNSAPDKSGLPSDRFSAERTGGSVSTLTIQRTQQEDSAVYLCASSHIYGVSSGRVHEQYFGPGTRLTVT.

The rearrangement joins TRBV7-9 to TRBJ1-5; 7 nucleotides line up with TRBD1. The CDR3 is 16 amino acids. Looked up from germline, CDR1 is SEHNR and CDR2 is FQNEAQ (reference sequence). Trimming removed 5 bases from V and 0 bases from J; junction bases left unmatched: 7. The CDR3 DNA reads TGTGCCAGCAGCCTCGACAGGGAGGATAGCAATCAGCCCCAGCATTTT. This encodes CASSLDREDSNQPQHF.

The chain links TRBV5-4 to TRBJ2-1; 8 nucleotides line up with TRBD2. The CDR3 loop spans 17 amino acids. Trimming took 4 bases from V and 0 from J; bases not matched to a gene: 9. CDR1 is SGHNT and CDR2 is YYREEE in the germline V gene (reference sequence). CDR3 nucleotide sequence: TGTGCCAGCAGCGGGGAGCGGGAGCGGTCCTCCTACAATGAGCAGTTCTTC. Translating gives CASSGERERSSYNEQFF.

This clone occurred once. The chain joins TRBV19 to TRBJ2-1, with unresolved D. Germline-derived CDR1 and CDR2 are LNHDA and SQIVND (reference sequence). The V gene lost 2 bases and the J gene lost 7 bases, with 9 bases spanning the gap. This CDR3 has 13 amino acids. Here the CDR3 reads CASSIQVQNEQFF. The CDR3 DNA is TGTGCCAGTAGTATACAGGTCCAGAATGAGCAGTTCTTC. The variable domain in full, completed from reference TRBV19 and TRBJ2-1, reads DGGITQSPKYLFRKEGQNVTLSCEQNLNHDAMYWYRQDPGQGLRLIYYSQIVNDFQKGDIAEGYSVSREKKESFPLTVTSAQKNPTAFYLCASSIQVQNEQFFGPGTRLTVL.

Only a few counts were recorded for this clone. The chain has TRBV4-1 and TRBJ1-4, with D possibly matching TRBD1 (5 bases). Germline CDR1 reads MGHRA; CDR2 reads YSYEKL. The V end was cut by 4 bases, the J end by 8 bases, with 17 bases between. This CDR3 spans 15 amino acids. The CDR3 sequence: CASSPLAQGGEKLFF. The CDR3 DNA sequence: TGCGCCAGCAGCCCCCTTGCCCAGGGAGGGGAAAAACTGTTTTTT.

The rearrangement joins TRBV30 to TRBJ1-5; the D gene is possibly TRBD1 (5 bases). This CDR3 comprises 15 residues. Germline assignment: CDR1 GTSNPN and CDR2 SVGIG (reference sequence). V gave up 2 bases and J gave up 2 bases, with 13 bases separating them. The CDR3 DNA reads as TGTGCCTGGAGTACTACTCTAGGGGGCAATCAGCCCCAGCATTTT. Protein sequence: CAWSTTLGGNQPQHF.

The chain recombines TRBV13 with TRBJ2-1, with TRBD1 matching 12 bases. The germline V gene encodes CDR1 PRHDT and CDR2 FYEKMQ (reference sequence). Losses at the gene ends were 5 bases for V and 6 bases for J; bases not matched to a gene: 14. CDR3 length equals 18 residues. The CDR3 reads CASSPGDRGQMEVNEQFF. CDR3 nucleotide sequence: TGTGCCAGCAGCCCGGGGGACAGGGGGCAGATGGAGGTCAATGAGCAGTTCTTC. Supplemented by reference TRBV13 and TRBJ2-1, the full variable domain reads AAGVIQSPRHLIKEKRETATLKCYPIPRHDTVYWYQQGPGQDPQFLISFYEKMQSDKGSIPDRFSAQQFSDYHSELNMSSLELGDSALYFCASSPGDRGQMEVNEQFFGPGTRLTVL.

The chain combines TRBV7-8 with TRBJ1-3, with unresolved D. Trimming took 5 bases from V and 0 from J, leaving 14 bases between them. Germline V gene data show CDR1 as SGHVS and CDR2 as FQNEAQ. The CDR3 spans 16 residues. CDR3 amino acids: CASSLDWSDSGNTIYF. In DNA, the CDR3 is TGTGCCAGCAGCCTGGACTGGTCCGACTCTGGAAACACCATATATTTT.

This rearrangement joins TRBV28 to TRBJ1-2; no firm D call. The V end lost 6 bases, the J end lost 4 bases, and 9 bases lay between the germline ends. Germline-derived CDR1 and CDR2 are MDHEN and SYDVKM. The CDR3 has 12 residues. The CDR3 is CASSLTIYGYTF. CDR3 in DNA: TGTGCCAGCAGCTTGACAATCTATGGCTACACCTTC.

The chain combines TRBV12-5 with TRBJ1-2, with D possibly TRBD1 on 5 matching bases. The CDR3 loop spans 13 amino acids. Germline V gives CDR1 LGHNT, CDR2 FRNRAP. Trimming shortened V by 6 bases and J by 4 bases, and 12 bases separated the two germline ends. The CDR3 nucleotides are TGTGCTAGTGGGGGTGGGGCAGTCTATGGCTACACCTTC. Its translation is CASGGGAVYGYTF.

The chain couples TRBV27 to TRBJ2-2, with TRBD1 as a possible D gene (7 bases). The V end was cut by 2 bases, the J end by 3 bases, with 10 bases between. This CDR3 spans 15 amino acids. Germline loops: CDR1 MNHEY, CDR2 SMNVEV (reference sequence). Here the CDR3 DNA reads TGTGCCAGCAGTTTAGGAGGGACAGACACCGGGGAGCTGTTTTTT. As protein: CASSLGGTDTGELFF.

This clone has only one observation. The chain combines TRBV15 with TRBJ1-6, with 7 bases lining up with TRBD1. Germline V CDR1 and CDR2: LNHNV, YYDKDF (reference sequence). The CDR3 has 17 residues. V was clipped by 0 bases and J by 7 bases; unmatched bases: 9. The CDR3 loop reads CATSRETWDSRNSPLHF. The CDR3 nucleotides read TGTGCCACCAGCAGAGAAACCTGGGACAGCCGAAATTCACCCCTCCACTTT.

This clone occurred a few times. J is TRBJ2-3 and V is TRBV11-3; no clear D gene. Germline V lookup: CDR1 SGHNT, CDR2 YENEEA. The ends were cut back, 4 bases at V and 5 bases at J, with 10 bases in the middle. CDR3 length: 13 residues. This chain's CDR3 is CASSWSSGDTQYF. The CDR3 bases are TGTGCCAGCAGCTGGTCTTCCGGAGATACGCAGTATTTT.

This clone has more than one count but fewer than ten. The gene calls are TRBV14 and TRBJ1-5; TRBD1 matches at 11 bases. Germline V gene lookup returns CDR1 SGHDN and CDR2 FVKESK. The V gene end was trimmed by 6 bases and the J gene end by 5 bases; junction bases not matched to a gene: 6. The CDR3 is 15 residues long. CDR3 sequence (DNA): TGTGCCAGCAGTGCCGGGACAGGGGGTTATCAGCCCCAGCATTTT. Amino acids: CASSAGTGGYQPQHF.

The CDR3 loop is CASSLGPGGSGNTIYF. CDR3 coding DNA: TGTGCCAGCAGCTTAGGACCGGGGGGTAGTGGAAACACCATATATTTT. The gene calls are TRBV7-2 and TRBJ1-3; a weak D match, TRBD1 (5 bases). Trimming pared 1 base from V and 3 bases from J, leaving 13 bases between. Germline CDR1 reads SGHTA; CDR2 reads FQGNSA. This CDR3 has 16 amino acids.

The chain recombines TRBV27 with TRBJ2-1; D may be TRBD2 (5 bases). The V end lost 2 bases, the J end lost 10 bases, and 12 bases lay between the germline ends. Germline V CDR1 and CDR2: MNHEY, SMNVEV (reference sequence). The CDR3 sequence is 13 residues long. The CDR3 sequence is CASSLPYPGEQFF. The CDR3 DNA reads as TGTGCCAGCAGTTTACCTTACCCGGGGGAGCAGTTCTTC.